Following are 28 T cell receptor beta chains from one sample sequenced in a study of blood T cells in healthy people across ages. Combining a sample-barcoded 5' primer with a J-beta primer mix, a second PCR ran for 7 to 11 cycles. TCRdb ran MiXCR on the 5' RACE reads and lists one entry per CDR3 protein. In the table there are hundreds of thousands of distinct CDR3 sequences, roughly 30% of which are singletons. The sequenced sample consisted of blood. Receptors originate from a woman aged 80 or over in good health.

The chain links TRBV7-3 to TRBJ2-7; TRBD1 or TRBD2 may be the D gene (5 bases each). Germline V CDR1 and CDR2: SGHTA, FQGTGA. The V gene lost 6 bases and the J gene lost 3 bases, with 12 bases spanning the gap. The CDR3 has 13 residues. The CDR3 region has the DNA TGTGCCAGCAGTTTCGGGGCTTACTACGAGCAGTACTTC. Protein: CASSFGAYYEQYF.

This clonotype showed up many times. This chain connects TRBV12-3 or TRBV12-4 to TRBJ2-1; D could derive from TRBD1 or TRBD2 (5 bases each). The CDR3 has 13 amino acids. V was shortened by 6 bases and J by 4 bases, with 10 bases between the two germline ends. CDR3: CASSEGLYNEQFF. The CDR3 DNA reads as TGTGCCAGCAGCGAGGGGCTTTACAATGAGCAGTTCTTC.

In its sample, this clonotype was seen many times. The chain couples TRBV7-9 to TRBJ1-6; tentatively, D is TRBD1 (6 bases). The CDR3 extends over 14 amino acids. The ends were cut back, 6 bases at V and 4 bases at J, with 10 bases in the middle. The germline gives CDR1 SEHNR, CDR2 FQNEAQ (reference sequence). The CDR3 DNA reads TGTGCCAGCAGACCGGACAGTTATAATTCACCCCTCCACTTT. It translates to CASRPDSYNSPLHF.

There are many counts of this clonotype. The rearrangement joins TRBV7-2 to TRBJ2-1; D unclear. The J call is doubtful: the DNA matches TRBJ2-7 better. CDR1 and CDR2 from the germline V gene are SGHTA and FQGNSA. The CDR3 runs 13 residues. The CDR3: CASSFSSYNEQYF. The CDR3 DNA follows: TGTGCCAGCAGCTTTTCCTCCTACAATGAGCAGTACTTC.

This clonotype was counted once. V gene TRBV7-9 combines with J gene TRBJ2-7, with D possibly TRBD1 on 6 matching bases. CDR1 and CDR2 from the germline V gene are SEHNR and FQNEAQ (reference sequence). This CDR3 is built from 15 residues. The V gene lost 8 bases and the J gene lost 2 bases, with 19 bases spanning the gap. In DNA form, the CDR3 reads TGTGCCAGCTCACCGAACAGGGAGTACCCCTACGAGCAGTACTTC. Its translation is CASSPNREYPYEQYF.

About this clonotype itself: Since a much larger clone is just one base distant, this may be a read error. The genes are TRBV12-3 or TRBV12-4 and TRBJ1-1; no reliable D call. The CDR3 is 14 amino acids. V lost 6 bases, J lost 1 base, and 12 bases lay in between. The CDR3 here is CASRRVRGNTEAFF. The DNA of the CDR3 is TGTGCCAGCAGGAGAGTTCGCGGGAACACTGAAGCTTTCTTT.

Of note for this clonotype: As the CDR3 is not closed by the conserved phenylalanine or tryptophan, this likely results from a read error. CDR3 coding DNA: TGCGCCAGCAGCTTGGGACGGCCCTACAATGAGCAGTACATC. It encodes CASSLGRPYNEQYI. The gene calls are TRBV5-1 and TRBJ2-1; D remains ambiguous. The J call is doubtful: the DNA matches TRBJ2-7 better. The germline CDR1 and CDR2 sequences are SGHRS and YFSETQ. This CDR3 has 14 residues.

This clonotype was detected ten times or more. The V call is TRBV6-5, the J call TRBJ1-5; 7 bases align to TRBD1. CDR1 MNHEY and CDR2 SVGAGI come from the germline V gene. V was clipped by 6 bases and J by 2 bases; unmatched bases: 10. The CDR3 loop spans 16 amino acids. CDR3 DNA: TGTGCCAGCAGCACCGCCCGACAGGGCGGCAATCAGCCCCAGCATTTT. Residues: CASSTARQGGNQPQHF.

There are many counts of this clonotype. This rearrangement joins TRBV29-1 to TRBJ2-3, with 10 bases lining up with TRBD2. Germline assignment: CDR1 SQVTM and CDR2 ANQGSEA. Losses at the gene ends were 1 base for V and 4 bases for J; bases not matched to a gene: 2. This CDR3 has 14 amino acids. CDR3 loop: CSVEGLAGPDTQYF. In DNA, the CDR3 is TGCAGCGTTGAAGGACTAGCGGGCCCAGATACGCAGTATTTT.

This clonotype has more than one count but fewer than ten. V is TRBV20-1 and J is TRBJ1-1, with D unresolved. V dropped 6 bases and J dropped 5 bases, with 10 bases sitting between them. CDR3 size: 11 residues. Germline V gives CDR1 DFQATT, CDR2 SNEGSKA (reference sequence). The DNA of the CDR3 is TGCAGTGCCGCGGGGAGGACTGAAGCTTTCTTT. Translated, it gives CSAAGRTEAFF.

Of note for this clonotype: A read error may be the cause here, since a much bigger clone is one base away. The V gene is TRBV6-2 or TRBV6-3, the J gene TRBJ2-5; 7 bases are a match to TRBD1. Germline assignment: CDR1 MNHEY and CDR2 SVGEGT. This CDR3 spans 13 amino acids. CDR3 protein: CAGSTGVPETQYF. CDR3 nucleotide sequence: TGTGCCGGCAGTACAGGGGTCCCGGAGACCCAGTACTTC.

V and J are TRBV30 and TRBJ1-1, with no clear D. The CDR3 is made up of 13 amino acids. The germline gives CDR1 GTSNPN, CDR2 SVGIG (reference sequence). V was clipped by 2 bases and J by 2 bases, with 9 bases between them. For the CDR3, the DNA is TGTGCCTGGAGTAGCGGCAAAAACACTGAAGCTTTCTTT. The encoded protein is CAWSSGKNTEAFF.

In its sample, this clonotype was seen many times. The genes are TRBV7-6 and TRBJ2-7; 12 bases map to TRBD1. CDR3 length equals 15 residues. V was clipped by 3 bases and J by 4 bases; unmatched bases: 4. Germline V CDR1 and CDR2: SGHVS, FNYEAQ. CDR3 region: CASSFRDRGQYEQYF. The CDR3 region has the DNA TGTGCCAGCAGCTTTCGGGACAGGGGGCAATACGAGCAGTACTTC.

This clonotype was recorded many times. Just one base apart from a much larger clone, this may be a read error. The chain recombines TRBV12-3 or TRBV12-4 with TRBJ2-1, with D tentatively TRBD2 (6 bases). Trimming removed 6 bases at V and 6 bases at J, with 15 bases between. The CDR3 length is 14 residues. In nucleotides, the CDR3 is TGTGCCAGCAGGGCGACGGCGGGGAGCAATGAGCAGTTCTTC. Translated, it gives CASRATAGSNEQFF.

CDR3 sequence reads: CAGGSDRQLSTNEKLFF. The CDR3 region has the DNA TGTGCAGGCGGGAGCGACAGACAACTCTCAACTAATGAAAAACTGTTTTTT. The chain carries TRBV27 and TRBJ1-4; TRBD1 might be the D (5 bases). This CDR3 spans 17 amino acids. Looked up from germline, CDR1 is MNHEY and CDR2 is SMNVEV (reference sequence).

The CDR3 spells CAIRGAGGRITGELFF. The CDR3 bases are TGTGCCATCAGGGGAGCGGGGGGGCGTATCACCGGGGAGCTGTTTTTT. The rearrangement uses TRBV10-3 and TRBJ2-2; 10 positions match TRBD2. The germline gives CDR1 ENHRY, CDR2 SYGVKD. This CDR3 comprises 16 residues. V gave up 6 bases and J gave up 4 bases; unmatched junction bases: 8.

This clonotype was counted many times. This sequence joins TRBV30 and TRBJ2-7; D is tentatively TRBD1 or TRBD2 (5 bases each). CDR1 is GTSNPN, CDR2 SVGIG, per germline (reference sequence). The V gene lost 5 bases and the J gene lost 0 bases, with 14 bases spanning the gap. The CDR3 is 14 amino acids. The CDR3, as DNA: TGTGCCTGGGCGGGTTGGGGACGCTCCTACGAGCAGTACTTC. Translation gives CAWAGWGRSYEQYF.

This clonotype was counted many times. The rearrangement uses TRBV9 and TRBJ2-3, with D unresolved. Trimming took off 0 bases at V and 4 bases at J, with 12 bases between the two ends. The germline gives CDR1 SGDLS, CDR2 YYNGEE. The CDR3 contains 15 residues. CDR3 in amino acids: CASSVGGVLADTQYF. DNA for the CDR3: TGTGCCAGCAGCGTAGGTGGAGTTTTGGCAGATACGCAGTATTTT.

About this clonotype: Possible read error: a much larger clone is one base away. The CDR3 nucleotides are TGTACCAGCAGCGAACAGGGGGCGAGGAATCAGCCCCAGCATTTT. It is translated as CTSSEQGARNQPQHF. The chain uses TRBV7-2 and TRBJ1-5, with TRBD1 matching over 9 bases. Germline V gene data show CDR1 as SGHTA and CDR2 as FQGNSA. The CDR3 runs to 15 residues. V dropped 5 bases and J dropped 4; count of bases not matched to a gene: 6.

There are many counts of this clonotype. This chain joins TRBV29-1 and TRBJ2-6, with D possibly TRBD1 on 5 matching bases. The ends were cut back, 4 bases at V and 0 bases at J, with 10 bases in the middle. Germline assignment: CDR1 SQVTM and CDR2 ANQGSEA. The CDR3 runs to 15 residues. CDR3 region: CSVARVSSGANVLTF. DNA for the CDR3: TGCAGCGTTGCCAGGGTGAGCTCTGGGGCCAACGTCCTGACTTTC.

This clonotype was picked up many times. The chain employs TRBV10-3 and TRBJ1-5, with unresolved D. This CDR3 contains 13 residues. The V end lost 10 bases, the J end lost 4 bases, and 14 bases lay between the germline ends. Germline loops: CDR1 ENHRY, CDR2 SYGVKD. The CDR3 nucleotides are TGTGCCACGAAGGGCGGTCAAAATCAGCCCCAGCATTTT. The encoded protein is CATKGGQNQPQHF.

This clonotype was counted only a few times. In DNA form, the CDR3 reads TGTGCCAGCAGCAACAGGGGGGAGAACACTGAAGCTTTCTTT. The encoded protein is CASSNRGENTEAFF. This sequence joins TRBV6-1 and TRBJ1-1, with 8 nucleotides matching TRBD1. Germline CDR1 reads MNHNS; CDR2 reads SASEGT. Trimming cost V 6 bases and J 1 base; bases outside gene matches: 4. This CDR3 is 14 amino acids long.

This clonotype was detected many times. The CDR3 loop is CASSQREVPSTDTQYF. The CDR3 DNA reads as TGCGCCAGCAGCCAAAGAGAAGTACCTAGCACAGATACGCAGTATTTT. This chain joins TRBV4-1 and TRBJ2-3, with D unresolved. The CDR3 is made up of 16 amino acids. Germline lookup yields CDR1 MGHRA and CDR2 YSYEKL. V dropped 2 bases and J dropped 0 bases, with 12 bases sitting between them.

About this clonotype itself: The germline gene is not matched at one end of the junction; a read error may be the cause. The rearrangement uses TRBV4-2 and TRBJ2-5, with 7 bases identical to TRBD2. The tail of the sequence fits TRBJ2-7 better, so the J call may be wrong. Germline V CDR1 and CDR2: LGHNA, YNFKEQ. The CDR3 totals 15 residues. CDR3 in DNA: TGTGCCAGCATCCAAGGCAGCGGGAACGCTTACGAGCAGTACTTC. Its protein is CASIQGSGNAYEQYF.

This clonotype was found a few times. V gene TRBV20-1 combines with J gene TRBJ1-1; perhaps TRBD1 as D (6 bases). Germline V gives CDR1 DFQATT, CDR2 SNEGSKA (reference sequence). V was trimmed by 2 bases and J by 5 bases, leaving 12 bases between them. The CDR3 is 13 residues long. The CDR3: CSARKGERTEAFF. The DNA of the CDR3 is TGCAGTGCTAGAAAGGGGGAAAGAACTGAAGCTTTCTTT.

This clonotype was seen repeatedly, ten times or more. The chain couples TRBV3-1 to TRBJ2-3; perhaps D is TRBD1 or TRBD2 (6 bases each). Germline loops: CDR1 LGHDT, CDR2 YNNKEL (reference sequence). The CDR3 is made up of 15 amino acids. The V end lost 1 base, the J end lost 1 base, and 9 bases lay between the germline ends. The CDR3 DNA reads TGTGCCAGCAGCCAAGGAGGGGGGCGCACAGATACGCAGTATTTT. Translated, it gives CASSQGGGRTDTQYF.

A note on this clonotype: Being one base from a much bigger clone, this may be a read error. The chain links TRBV28 to TRBJ2-3, with D unresolved. Trimming cost V 5 bases and J 11 bases, with 14 bases left between them. The CDR3 spans 12 residues. From germline, CDR1 is MDHEN and CDR2 SYDVKM. CDR3 nucleotide sequence: TGTGCCAGCAGTCCCACTTGCAAGGGGCAGTATTTT. Translated, it gives CASSPTCKGQYF. Together with reference TRBV28 and TRBJ2-3, the CDR3 gives the full variable domain: DVKVTQSSRYLVKRTGEKVFLECVQDMDHENMFWYRQDPGLGLRLIYFSYDVKMKEKGDIPEGYSVSREKKERFSLILESASTNQTSMYLCASSPTCKGQYFGPGTRLTVL.

This clonotype was observed at least ten times. The V and J genes are TRBV5-6 and TRBJ2-5, with a possible D match to TRBD1 (5 bases). The last part of the DNA fits TRBJ2-7 better; the J call may be wrong. The length of the CDR3 is 16 residues. Germline CDR1 SGHDT, CDR2 YYEEEE. CDR3 sequence reads: CASSSRLRVTLDEQYF. CDR3 bases: TGTGCCAGCAGCTCGCGCCTCAGGGTGACCCTCGACGAGCAGTACTTC.